This T cell receptor beta chain was sequenced in a study of OX40 agonist ivuxolimab in advanced cancers. Study overall: Three patients responded partially, comprising one with hepatocellular carcinoma and two with cutaneous melanoma.

The CDR3 is made up of 14 amino acids. V was trimmed by 6 bases and J by 5 bases, leaving 17 bases between them. Germline values: CDR1 SGDLS, CDR2 YYNGEE. Some clones are missing from TCRdb's copy, which holds only in-frame ones; the method was immunoSEQ multiplex PCR. The data show roughly 56,000 clones, over 75% seen once. This specimen was CD4+ or CD8+ T cells sorted from blood, taken in a trial of the OX40 agonist ivuxolimab. The TCR originated in an adult with an advanced solid tumor such as melanoma, head and neck, liver or kidney cancer. The chain has TRBV9 and TRBJ2-5; D tentatively fits TRBD1 or TRBD2 (6 bases each). CDR3 nucleotide sequence: TGTGCCAGCAACCTCGGAGGGGGGCGTGAGACCCAGTACTTC. Amino acids: CASNLGGGRETQYF.